One sample yielded the 25 T cell receptor beta chains listed below, sequenced in a study of tumor-infiltrating lymphocytes in primary liver carcinoma. Unsorted bulk tissue, roughly 19-33 mg of it, served as the source for co-extraction of RNA and DNA. Making TCR beta cDNA involved approximately 0.5 ug total RNA and a constant-region primer. Library construction for TCR beta comprised three nested multiplex PCR rounds performed with slightly modified ARM-PCR. With TRBV1-TRBV30 forward primers and a C-beta reverse primer, the first two PCR rounds were run for 10 cycles each. One entry per CDR3 protein results from TCRdb running MiXCR on the multiplex PCR reads. Here the sample spans fewer than 85,000 distinct CDR3 sequences, roughly 71% being singletons. Sequences were obtained from tumor-adjacent normal liver tissue. All receptors come from a man aged 35 to 55 with primary liver carcinoma and hepatitis B virus infection.

By sample share, this clonotype is large. The V and J genes are TRBV6-2 or TRBV6-3 and TRBJ2-1, with D unresolved. V was trimmed by 2 bases and J by 10 bases, leaving 15 bases between them. The CDR3 sequence is 14 residues long. The V gene's germline CDR1 is MNHEY and CDR2 SVGEGT. This CDR3 is CASSYGPYSREQFF. CDR3 bases: TGTGCCAGCAGTTACGGGCCTTATAGCAGGGAGCAGTTCTTC.

This chain uses TRBV14 with TRBJ1-1, with D hard to call. Germline CDR1 reads SGHDN; CDR2 reads FVKESK. Deletions cut 4 bases from V and 1 base from J, with 10 bases between. This CDR3 has 14 amino acids. CDR3 in DNA: TGTGCCAGCAGCCTAGGGATATCGAACACTGAAGCTTTCTTT. Its translation is CASSLGISNTEAFF. Full variable domain (outside the CDR3, taken from reference TRBV14 and TRBJ1-1): EAGVTQFPSHSVIEKGQTVTLRCDPISGHDNLYWYRRVMGKEIKFLLHFVKESKQDESGMPNNRFLAERTGGTYSTLKVQPAELEDSGVYFCASSLGISNTEAFFGQGTRLTVV.

Comments on this clonotype: Compared with germline, one end of the junction differs, possibly owing to a read error. J is TRBJ2-7 and V is TRBV5-1; D not resolved. The CDR3 contains 13 residues. The germline V gene has CDR1 SGHRS and CDR2 YFSETQ. The CDR3 is CASSLGAFYDQYF. CDR3 DNA sequence: TGCGCCAGCAGTTTGGGTGCGTTTTATGATCAGTACTTC.

Remarks on this clonotype: At one of its ends the junction is not consistent with the germline gene, which may arise from a read error. The V gene is TRBV4-1, the J gene TRBJ2-6; tentative D call: TRBD2 (6 bases). CDR1 and CDR2 (germline): MGHRA, YSYEKL. There are 21 residues in the CDR3. CDR3 DNA sequence: TGCGCCAGCAGAGTGTCCGCGGGAAGGTCCCGAGTGGATAGGTGGGCCAACGACCTGACTTTC. This encodes CASRVSAGRSRVDRWANDLTF.

Comments on this clonotype: The junction departs from germline at one end; a sequencing error may be responsible. The chain joins TRBV5-1 to TRBJ2-1, with TRBD2 matching 11 bases. The CDR3 loop spans 15 amino acids. CDR1 is SGHRS, CDR2 YFSETQ, per germline. CDR3 protein: CASSPGLAVYDEQSF. The CDR3 DNA reads TGCGCCAGCAGCCCGGGACTAGCGGTCTACGATGAGCAGTCCTTC.

As concerns this clonotype: A much larger clone sits a single nucleotide away, making a read error possible. The chain recombines TRBV29-1 with TRBJ2-7, with unresolved D. CDR1 and CDR2 (germline): SQVTM, ANQGSEA. This CDR3 contains 14 residues. CDR3 coding DNA: TGCAACGTTCGGGCCTCATTGGAGTCCTACGAGCAGTACTTC. Protein: CNVRASLESYEQYF.

The sample holds many counts of this clonotype. The germline gene is not matched at one end of the junction; a read error may be the cause. The chain combines TRBV11-2 with TRBJ2-6; D is undetermined. The CDR3 loop spans 14 amino acids. The germline V gene encodes CDR1 SGHAT and CDR2 FQNNGV. CDR3 loop: CASSLDDWANILTF. The CDR3 DNA follows: TGTGCCAGCAGCTTAGATGATTGGGCCAACATCCTGACTTTC.

About this clonotype itself: The CDR3 does not close with the conserved phenylalanine or tryptophan, likely indicating a read error. The chain employs TRBV13 and TRBJ2-2, with TRBD2 identical over 8 bases. CDR3 size: 16 residues. Germline V gene lookup returns CDR1 PRHDT and CDR2 FYEKMQ (reference sequence). This chain's CDR3 is CASSLAREVYTGELFL. CDR3 nucleotides: TGTGCCAGCAGCTTAGCGCGGGAGGTTTACACCGGGGAACTGTTTCTT.

Points on this clonotype: The junction departs from germline at one end; a sequencing error may be responsible. The V gene is TRBV29-1, the J gene TRBJ2-3, with a possible D match to TRBD1 (5 bases). The CDR3 length is 15 residues. CDR1 SQVTM and CDR2 ANQGSEA come from the germline V gene. CDR3 DNA: TGCAGCGTTGAGGGCAGGGCCGGCATCACGGATACACAGTATTTT. Translation: CSVEGRAGITDTQYF.

Notes on this clonotype: Compared with germline, one end of the junction differs, possibly owing to a read error. The CDR3 protein is CSVATLRSWSRQEQFF. The CDR3 bases are TGTAGCGTCGCCACGCTTCGGTCCTGGTCCCGTCAAGAGCAATTCTTC. V and J are TRBV29-1 and TRBJ2-1, with D perhaps TRBD2 (5 bases). The germline V gene encodes CDR1 SQVTM and CDR2 ANQGSEA. CDR3 length equals 16 residues.

This clonotype was counted many times. The chain combines TRBV5-1 with TRBJ1-2; maybe TRBD1 (5 bases). The CDR3 length is 16 residues. V was clipped by 3 bases and J by 4 bases, with 19 bases between them. From germline, CDR1 is SGHRS and CDR2 YFSETQ. CDR3 sequence: CASSSTGPRDPYGYTF. The CDR3 DNA is TGCGCCAGCAGCTCAACCGGGCCCAGGGACCCCTATGGCTACACCTTC.

For this clonotype: A junction end diverges from the germline sequence, so it may reflect a read error. This chain links TRBV14 with TRBJ2-7, with 9 nucleotides matching TRBD1. Germline V lookup: CDR1 SGHDN, CDR2 FVKESK. The CDR3 runs 14 residues. CDR3 DNA sequence: TGTGCAAGCAGCCTGGGACAGGGAGTCATCCGGCAGTACTTC. Its protein is CASSLGQGVIRQYF.

A word on this clonotype: Because the CDR3 is missing its conserved closing phenylalanine or tryptophan, this is likely a read error. V is TRBV11-2 and J is TRBJ2-7; the D gene is possibly TRBD2 (6 bases). Per germline, CDR1 SGHAT and CDR2 FQNNGV. Trimming shortened V by 5 bases and J by 4 bases, and 18 bases separated the two germline ends. The CDR3 consists of 15 residues. CDR3 sequence: CASSPTRGLSYEQYY. CDR3 DNA: TGTGCCAGCAGCCCGACCCGGGGACTGAGTTACGAGCAGTACTAC.

Comment on this clonotype: A read error is likely, as this CDR3 ends without the conserved phenylalanine or tryptophan. No DNA is shown, since the ends of the CDR3 on it are uncertain; the CDR3 is the one TCRdb lists. V and J are TRBV5-1 and TRBJ1-2. Germline assignment: CDR1 SGHRS and CDR2 YFSETQ. The CDR3 is 16 residues long, counting both termini. This CDR3 is CASSSTGPRDPYGDTL.

A note on this clonotype: Germline and junction disagree at one end, which may indicate a read error. The CDR3 region is CASGYTGSDNEQFF. The CDR3 DNA reads TGTGCCAGCGGTTACACCGGGTCAGACAATGAGCAATTCTTC. V usage is TRBV6-6 and J usage is TRBJ2-1; unclear D gene. This CDR3 comprises 14 residues. The germline gives CDR1 MNHNY, CDR2 SVGAGI (reference sequence).

As regards this clonotype: The junction does not match germline at one end; this may be a read error. V is TRBV11-2 and J is TRBJ2-1; tentatively, D is TRBD2 (5 bases). There are 13 residues in the CDR3. Germline V gives CDR1 SGHAT, CDR2 FQNNGV. Here the CDR3 reads CANSFNASYEQFF. The CDR3 coding sequence is TGCGCCAACAGCTTTAACGCTAGCTATGAGCAGTTCTTC.

A note on this clonotype: Possible read error: a much larger clone is one base away. The rearrangement uses TRBV28 and TRBJ1-5, with D unclear. The germline V gene has CDR1 MDHEN and CDR2 SYDVKM. CDR3 length: 15 residues. The CDR3 reads CASSFGLNSNQAQHF. CDR3 DNA: TGTGCCAGCAGTTTTGGACTGAATAGCAATCAGGCCCAGCATTTT.

A note on this clonotype: The junction departs from germline at one end; a sequencing error may be responsible. The chain is built from TRBV12-3 or TRBV12-4 and TRBJ1-1; 8 bases agree with TRBD1. This CDR3 region has 14 residues. CDR3 sequence (DNA): TGCGCCAGCAGTTTCACAGGGGGATTCACTGAAGCTATCTTT. Protein: CASSFTGGFTEAIF.

As concerns this clonotype: The junction does not match germline at one end; this may be a read error. The CDR3 is CASRHYPDEQYF. CDR3 coding DNA: TGCGCCAGCAGGCACTATCCTGACGAGCAGTATTTC. The chain carries TRBV10-2 and TRBJ2-7, with D hard to call. The CDR3 contains 12 residues. Germline-derived CDR1 and CDR2 are WSHSY and SAAADI.

In regard to this clonotype: One junction end disagrees with the germline gene, perhaps due to a read error. The chain joins TRBV4-1 to TRBJ1-1; D gene unclear. Germline V gene data show CDR1 as MGHRA and CDR2 as YSYEKL. The CDR3 is 15 amino acids. CDR3 in amino acids: CVSTHVFRSNTEAFF. DNA of the CDR3: TGCGTCAGCACCCATGTGTTTCGGTCGAACACTGAAGCTTTCTTT.

With regard to this clonotype: It may be a read error: a sequence one base away is much more abundant. This chain joins TRBV11-2 and TRBJ2-3; D uncertain. The CDR3 runs 14 residues. The V gene's germline CDR1 is SGHAT and CDR2 FQNNGV. The chain's CDR3 is CAGSPPGRTDTQYF. CDR3 in DNA: TGTGCCGGCAGCCCCCCGGGCCGGACAGATACGCAGTATTTT.

This clonotype was found many times. The chain carries TRBV28 and TRBJ2-5, with D tentatively TRBD2 (6 bases). Per germline, CDR1 MDHEN and CDR2 SYDVKM. The ends were cut back, 6 bases at V and 2 bases at J, with 19 bases in the middle. CDR3 length: 16 amino acids. CDR3 DNA: TGTGCCAGCAGCCTTCCCAAGGGACTGAATCAAGAGACCCAGTACTTC. It encodes CASSLPKGLNQETQYF.

To note about this clonotype: One end of the junction fails to match germline, which may point to a read error. V usage is TRBV11-2 and J usage is TRBJ2-7, with 9 bases that match TRBD1. CDR1 and CDR2 from the germline V gene are SGHAT and FQNNGV. This CDR3 spans 15 amino acids. The CDR3 region has the DNA TGTGTCGGCAGCCAAACCGGGACAGGGCTGTACGATCAGTACTTC. Its translation is CVGSQTGTGLYDQYF.

The V call is TRBV28, the J call TRBJ2-3; 9 bases agree with TRBD2. This CDR3 contains 19 residues. The V and J ends lost 3 bases and 0 bases, in that order; junction bases with no gene match: 13. The germline V gene has CDR1 MDHEN and CDR2 SYDVKM. Written as DNA, the CDR3 is TGTGCCAGCAGTTTGGGGGTGAGACTAGCGGCTTTTAGCACAGATACGCAGTATTTT. Translation: CASSLGVRLAAFSTDTQYF.

A word on this clonotype: One end of the junction does not line up with germline, which may come from a read error. This chain links TRBV12-3 or TRBV12-4 with TRBJ2-1, with 7 bases fitting TRBD1. This CDR3 spans 15 amino acids. CDR3 region: CDSRGSGQPYNEQFF. In nucleotides, the CDR3 is TGTGACAGCAGGGGGTCGGGACAGCCATACAATGAGCAGTTCTTC.